The 2 T cell receptor beta chains presented below share a single source sample, sequenced in a study of identical twins' blood T cells (dated by TCRdb to 2012 to 2014). The library came from 5' RACE. The sequencer listed for this sample is Illumina Genome Analyzer IIx. The raw public data were reprocessed by TCRdb itself: fastp quality trimming at Q25, MiXCR clonotype calling, in-frame beta chains only. CDR3 protein sequences are deduplicated, and each keeps its most common genes and DNA. The sample yields roughly 380,000 distinct CDR3 sequences; 25% to 35% were counted once. About 6.1% of the sample goes to the ten largest clones. Sample: PBMCs. The origin of the receptors is a woman aged 18-49 years in good health.

This sequence joins TRBV20-1 and TRBJ2-7; 11 bases match TRBD2. The junction had 7 bases not matched to a gene; V was cut back by 6 bases and J by 0 bases. Germline values: CDR1 DFQATT, CDR2 SNEGSKA (reference sequence). The CDR3 is 15 residues long. CDR3 sequence (DNA): TGCAGTGCAACCGGGACTAGCGGAAGCTCCTACGAGCAGTACTTC. Protein: CSATGTSGSSYEQYF.

In its sample, this clonotype was seen many times. Here the CDR3 reads CAIGPGRSGVEQFF. CDR3 DNA: TGTGCCATCGGTCCCGGACGTTCTGGAGTTGAGCAGTTCTTC. J is TRBJ2-1 and V is TRBV10-3; D gene ambiguous. Germline V gene sequence: CDR1 ENHRY, CDR2 SYGVKD. This CDR3 region has 14 residues. V was pared by 8 bases and J by 9 bases, with 20 bases between.